The 17 T cell receptor beta chains given below trace back to one sample, sequenced in a study of cytomegalovirus exposure and HLA in healthy donors. It was with 60 Vbeta and 13 Jbeta primers that the PCR ran. Here immunoSEQ multiplex PCR was the method, and the copy in TCRdb shows in-frame clones only, minus some. This table holds about 110,000 clones, 67% found once. Sequencing was carried out using PBMCs. The receptors shown here come from a man aged 18 to 35 in good health and CMV-seropositive.

This clone has only one observation. In the same sample, other DNA sequences code for this CDR3. The chain joins TRBV30 to TRBJ1-1; D remains ambiguous. The V gene lost 0 bases and the J gene lost 4 bases, with 9 bases spanning the gap. This CDR3 contains 13 residues. Germline V gives CDR1 GTSNPN, CDR2 SVGIG (reference sequence). The CDR3 region is CAWSVRVPTEAFF. CDR3 nucleotide sequence: TGTGCCTGGAGTGTACGGGTACCCACTGAAGCTTTCTTT. Drawing the rest from reference TRBV30 and TRBJ1-1, the complete variable domain is SQTIHQWPATLVQPVGSPLSLECTVEGTSNPNLYWYRQAAGRGLQLLFYSVGIGQISSEVPQNLSASRPQDRQFILSSKKLLLSDSGFYLCAWSVRVPTEAFFGQGTRLTVV.

This clone was counted a single time. This sequence joins TRBV7-8 and TRBJ2-2; D is possibly TRBD1 (6 bases). In germline, CDR1 is SGHVS, CDR2 FQNEAQ. Trimming shortened V by 0 bases and J by 7 bases, and 9 bases separated the two germline ends. The CDR3 length is 14 residues. The CDR3 loop is CASSLAGAGGELFF. DNA of the CDR3: TGTGCCAGCAGCTTAGCGGGGGCTGGCGGGGAGCTGTTTTTT.

The gene calls are TRBV5-1 and TRBJ2-5; D may be TRBD2 (5 bases). Germline V gives CDR1 SGHRS, CDR2 YFSETQ. Trimming shortened V by 2 bases and J by 4 bases, and 6 bases separated the two germline ends. The CDR3 runs 12 residues. CDR3 sequence reads: CASSFEGETQYF. The CDR3 DNA reads TGCGCCAGCAGCTTCGAGGGAGAGACCCAGTACTTC.

This clone was observed once. V gene TRBV6-5 combines with J gene TRBJ1-1; 7 bases match TRBD1. The CDR3 is made up of 16 amino acids. With 0 bases clipped from V and 1 base from J, the junction kept 5 bases outside the gene matches. Germline CDR1 reads MNHEY; CDR2 reads SVGAGI. CDR3 DNA sequence: TGTGCCAGCAGTTACTCTAAACAGGGGTGGAACACTGAAGCTTTCTTT. Amino acid sequence: CASSYSKQGWNTEAFF.

This sequence joins TRBV6-1 and TRBJ2-3, with D unresolved. The CDR3 covers 14 residues. Per the germline V gene, CDR1 is MNHNS and CDR2 is SASEGT. The V and J ends lost 6 bases and 0 bases respectively, with 10 bases between them. The DNA for the CDR3 is TGTGCCAGCAGCCCTGACACGAGCACAGATACGCAGTATTTT. It specifies CASSPDTSTDTQYF.

The chain joins TRBV5-1 to TRBJ2-7; 13 bases match TRBD2. CDR1 SGHRS and CDR2 YFSETQ come from the germline V gene. After removal of 4 bases from V and 3 bases from J, the junction contained 7 bases not matched to a gene. The CDR3 runs to 16 residues. Written as DNA, the CDR3 is TGCGCCAGCAGCCGCGGCGGACTAGCGGGGGACTACGAGCAGTACTTC. Protein: CASSRGGLAGDYEQYF.

The J gene is TRBJ2-1, the V gene TRBV6-5; 8 bases are a match to TRBD2. The trim removed 7 bases at V and 3 bases at J, leaving 8 bases unmatched. Germline assignment: CDR1 MNHEY and CDR2 SVGAGI. CDR3 length: 15 residues. The CDR3 reads CASTTRGENYNEQFF. The CDR3, as DNA: TGTGCCAGCACTACGCGGGGGGAAAACTACAATGAGCAGTTCTTC.

This clone came up a few times. The genes are TRBV7-7 and TRBJ1-4; D might be TRBD1 (6 bases). This CDR3 is built from 15 residues. V lost 5 bases and J 8 bases, leaving 18 bases between the germline ends. Germline CDR1 is SSHAT and CDR2 is FNYEAQ (reference sequence). The CDR3 DNA follows: TGTGCCAGCAGCCCCCCCCTGGCAGGGGACGAAAAACTGTTTTTT. It is translated as CASSPPLAGDEKLFF.

The chain links TRBV19 to TRBJ1-6; TRBD1 aligns across 8 bases. CDR1 and CDR2 (germline): LNHDA, SQIVND (reference sequence). Germline trimming cut 4 bases from V and 6 bases from J; bases unmatched to any gene: 2. The CDR3 extends over 14 amino acids. CDR3 in amino acids: CASSTDRVNSPLHF. DNA for the CDR3: TGTGCCAGTAGTACGGACAGGGTTAATTCACCCCTCCACTTT.

V is TRBV7-6 and J is TRBJ1-5; 8 bases map to TRBD1. Germline loops: CDR1 SGHVS, CDR2 FNYEAQ. This CDR3 is built from 16 residues. V trimming: 5 bases; J trimming: 7 bases; junction bases outside the gene matches: 13. The CDR3 loop reads CASSPRTGLGGQPQHF. CDR3 coding DNA: TGTGCCAGCAGCCCTCGGACAGGGTTGGGAGGGCAGCCCCAGCATTTT.

The rearrangement links TRBV11-2 to TRBJ2-1; 9 nucleotides line up with TRBD1. The germline V gene has CDR1 SGHAT and CDR2 FQNNGV. The length of the CDR3 is 15 residues. Trimming removed 5 bases from V and 12 bases from J; junction bases left unmatched: 14. In DNA, the CDR3 is TGTGCCAGCAGCCCGTACAGGGGGCGGGGAAGGGTGCAGTTCTTC. Residues: CASSPYRGRGRVQFF.

V and J are TRBV2 and TRBJ2-7; 8 positions agree with TRBD1. The V gene end was trimmed by 6 bases and the J gene end by 3 bases; junction bases not matched to a gene: 16. The CDR3 sequence is 17 residues long. Germline CDR1 and CDR2: SNHLY and FYNNEI. CDR3 sequence (DNA): TGTGCCAGCAGCCTCTATCCGGGACAGGAGGACTACTACGAGCAGTACGTC. Translation gives CASSLYPGQEDYYEQYV.

The chain couples TRBV27 to TRBJ1-2; D might be TRBD1 (6 bases). The V end was cut by 2 bases, the J end by 2 bases, with 12 bases between. The germline CDR1 and CDR2 sequences are MNHEY and SMNVEV (reference sequence). The CDR3 is 15 residues long. CDR3 sequence (DNA): TGTGCCAGCAGTTTAGGGCAGGGGAGAAACTATGGCTACACCTTC. The encoded protein is CASSLGQGRNYGYTF.

This clone was counted between two and nine times. The chain uses TRBV6-5 and TRBJ1-1; D gene uncertain. Germline CDR1 and CDR2: MNHEY and SVGAGI. The CDR3 spans 14 residues. The V and J ends lost 6 bases and 2 bases respectively, with 13 bases between them. The CDR3 protein is CASSYGGFNTEAFF. Written as DNA, the CDR3 is TGTGCCAGCAGCTACGGAGGGTTCAACACTGAAGCTTTCTTT.

The sample holds a few counts of this clone. The J gene is TRBJ2-3, the V gene TRBV9; 8 bases agree with TRBD2. The trim removed 0 bases at V and 4 bases at J, leaving 4 bases unmatched. CDR1 SGDLS and CDR2 YYNGEE come from the germline V gene. The length of the CDR3 is 15 residues. CDR3 DNA sequence: TGTGCCAGCAGCGTAGCGGGGGGGCCGTCAGATACGCAGTATTTT. It yields the protein CASSVAGGPSDTQYF.

The rearrangement links TRBV28 to TRBJ2-7; D perhaps matches TRBD2 (7 bases). The germline V and J ends were trimmed by 2 bases and 7 bases, with 15 bases remaining between them. Germline lookup yields CDR1 MDHEN and CDR2 SYDVKM. The CDR3 has 14 residues. CDR3: CASSLDRPRGEQYV. CDR3 bases: TGTGCCAGCAGTTTAGACAGGCCGCGGGGGGAGCAGTACGTC.

V gene TRBV7-8 combines with J gene TRBJ1-4; unclear D gene. The V gene's germline CDR1 is SGHVS and CDR2 FQNEAQ. Trimming cost V 2 bases and J 8 bases, with 21 bases left between them. This CDR3 comprises 17 residues. The CDR3 DNA reads TGTGCCAGCAGCTTACCGGTGTCTGCCGCGGCAGAGGAAAAACTGTTTTTT. Translating gives CASSLPVSAAAEEKLFF.